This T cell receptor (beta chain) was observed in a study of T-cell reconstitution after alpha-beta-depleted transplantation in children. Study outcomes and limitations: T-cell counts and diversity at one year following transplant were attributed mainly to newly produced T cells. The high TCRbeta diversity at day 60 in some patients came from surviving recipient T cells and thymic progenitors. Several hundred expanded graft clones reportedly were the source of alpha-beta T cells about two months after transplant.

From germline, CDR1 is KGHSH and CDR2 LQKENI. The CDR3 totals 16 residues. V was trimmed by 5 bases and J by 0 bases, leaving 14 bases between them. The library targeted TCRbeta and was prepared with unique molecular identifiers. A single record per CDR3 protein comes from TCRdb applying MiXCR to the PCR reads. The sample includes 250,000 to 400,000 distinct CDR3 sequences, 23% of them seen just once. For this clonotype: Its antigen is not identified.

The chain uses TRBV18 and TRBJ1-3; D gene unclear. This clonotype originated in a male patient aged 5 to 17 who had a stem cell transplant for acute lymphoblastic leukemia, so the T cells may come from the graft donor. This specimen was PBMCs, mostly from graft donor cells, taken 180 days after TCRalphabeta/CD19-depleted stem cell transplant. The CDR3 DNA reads TGTGCCAGCTCATCGTTAACGGGAAACTCTGGAAACACCATATATTTT. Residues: CASSSLTGNSGNTIYF.